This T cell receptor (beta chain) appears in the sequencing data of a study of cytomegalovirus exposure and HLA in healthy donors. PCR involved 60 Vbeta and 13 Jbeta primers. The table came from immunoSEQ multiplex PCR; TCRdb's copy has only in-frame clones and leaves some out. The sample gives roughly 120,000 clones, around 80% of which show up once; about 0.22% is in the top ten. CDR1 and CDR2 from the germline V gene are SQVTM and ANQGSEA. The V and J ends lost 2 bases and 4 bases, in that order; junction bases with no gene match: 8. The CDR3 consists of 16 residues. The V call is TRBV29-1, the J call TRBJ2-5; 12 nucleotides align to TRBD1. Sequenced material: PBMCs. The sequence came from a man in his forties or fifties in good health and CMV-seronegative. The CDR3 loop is CSVEPRGTGGRETQYF. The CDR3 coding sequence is TGCAGCGTTGAACCGAGGGGGACAGGGGGCCGAGAGACCCAGTACTTC.